These T cell receptor beta chains were read from a single sample in a study of blood T cell repertoires in COVID-19. Profiled with immunoSEQ multiplex PCR; TCRdb holds only in-frame clones, not every one. The sample consists of hundreds of thousands of clones, almost 90% of them appearing once. The sample comprised PBMCs or T cells enriched from blood (not recorded which). The receptors were sampled from a man aged 25-45 years who had been exposed to COVID-19. Each CDR3 is given with its conserved first and last residue. The D gene is left open where the match is weak. Size is omitted from some rows. Given values are once, few, many or a class for expanded clones.

size,J,length,D,V,DNA,CDR3
NA,TRBJ2-3,13,NA,TRBV6-4,TGTGCCAGCAGTGTAGCAGGACAGGATACGCAGTATTTT,CASSVAGQDTQYF
NA,TRBJ1-6,14,NA,TRBV5-4,TGTGCCAGCAGTTCCGCCACAGGGTATTCACCCCTCCACTTT,CASSSATGYSPLHF
NA,TRBJ1-2,12,NA,TRBV10-3,TGTGCCATCAGTGGGGGGGGATATGGCTACACCTTC,CAISGGGYGYTF
NA,TRBJ2-1,16,TRBD2,TRBV5-1,TGCGCCAGCAGCTTGGCCTCCGGGACTAGTAACAATGAGCAGTTCTTC,CASSLASGTSNNEQFF
NA,TRBJ1-1,15,NA,TRBV7-2,TGTGCCAGCAGCCCAGGGTGGGCGGTTTACACTGAAGCTTTCTTT,CASSPGWAVYTEAFF
NA,TRBJ1-1,14,NA,TRBV27,TGTGCCAGCAGTTATTTCTTGGGCGAGAATGAAGCTTTCTTT,CASSYFLGENEAFF
NA,TRBJ2-2,18,NA,TRBV4-1,TGCGCCAGCAGCCAAGAAGGACGGAAGGGGGAATACACCGGGGAGCTGTTTTTT,CASSQEGRKGEYTGELFF
NA,TRBJ2-1,13,NA,TRBV5-1,TGCGCCAGCAGCTTGGGGCCAAACAATGAGCAGTTCTTC,CASSLGPNNEQFF
NA,TRBJ2-5,16,TRBD2,TRBV4-1,TGCGCCAGCAGCCAAGGAGTGGCGGGGGGGCCAGAGACCCAGTACTTC,CASSQGVAGGPETQYF
NA,TRBJ1-3,14,TRBD1,TRBV7-6,TGTGCCAGCAGCTTAACGGGGACAGGGAACACCATATATTTT,CASSLTGTGNTIYF
NA,TRBJ2-7,13,TRBD1,TRBV3-1/TRBV3-2,TGTGCCAGCAGCCCAGGACAGGGCTCCGAGCAGTACTTC,CASSPGQGSEQYF
NA,TRBJ2-3,20,NA,TRBV12-2,TGTGCAAGTCGCTTGGACCCTTCTCCGTCAGGAGGAAATAGCACAGATACGCAGTATTTT,CASRLDPSPSGGNSTDTQYF
NA,TRBJ1-1,11,NA,TRBV2,TGTGCCACCTCCTCGGGGATGGAAGCTTTCTTT,CATSSGMEAFF
NA,TRBJ2-5,12,NA,TRBV10-1,TGCGCCAGCAGTGAGGGAGGAGAGACCCAGTACTTC,CASSEGGETQYF
many,TRBJ1-1,14,TRBD1,TRBV11-2,TGTGCCAGCAGCTTGGCCGGGACAGGGGAGGAAGCTTTCTTT,CASSLAGTGEEAFF
NA,TRBJ1-1,17,NA,TRBV19,TGTGCCAGTAGTACGGGGGGGCAGGGCGTCCCGAACACTGAAGCTTTCTTT,CASSTGGQGVPNTEAFF
NA,TRBJ1-5,15,TRBD1,TRBV6-5,TGTGCCAGCAGACCCACAGGGGTGGCTGGGCAGCCCCAGCATTTT,CASRPTGVAGQPQHF
NA,TRBJ1-2,11,NA,TRBV20-1,TGCAGTGCTAGTAACAGGGATGGCTACACCTTC,CSASNRDGYTF
NA,TRBJ1-5,12,TRBD1,TRBV7-9,TGTGCCAGCCGACAGGGTAATCAGCCCCAGCATTTT,CASRQGNQPQHF
NA,TRBJ1-2,13,NA,TRBV24-1,TGTGCCACCAGCGCAGGAACAGACTATGGCTACACCTTC,CATSAGTDYGYTF
NA,TRBJ2-2,15,TRBD2,TRBV7-9,TGTGCCAGCAGCGGCGGGGGGCAGTATACCGGGGAGCTGTTTTTT,CASSGGGQYTGELFF
NA,TRBJ2-1,12,NA,TRBV7-9,TGTGCCAGCAGCTTAGTGGCCAATGAGCAGTTCTTC,CASSLVANEQFF
NA,TRBJ1-2,14,NA,TRBV21-1,TGTGCCAGCACCTCCGGTGAGGCTAACTATGGCTACACCTTC,CASTSGEANYGYTF
NA,TRBJ2-2,15,NA,TRBV10-3,TGTGCCATCAGGGGAGGACTGAAGAACACCGGGGAGCTGTTTTTT,CAIRGGLKNTGELFF
NA,TRBJ2-7,18,TRBD1,TRBV4-1,TGCGCCAGCAGCCCTACCCCCCTTGACAGGGCGAGCTCCTACGAGCAGTACTTC,CASSPTPLDRASSYEQYF
NA,TRBJ1-4,15,TRBD1,TRBV18,TGTGCCAGCTCGACCCAGGGGGCGGCTAATGAAAAACTGTTTTTT,CASSTQGAANEKLFF
few,TRBJ2-3,15,NA,TRBV28,TGTGCCAGCAGTTTCGGACAAGCTAGCACAGATACGCAGTATTTT,CASSFGQASTDTQYF
few,TRBJ1-2,13,NA,TRBV30,TGTGCCTGGAGTGTAGGAGGACCCTATGGCTACACCTTC,CAWSVGGPYGYTF
NA,TRBJ1-1,14,NA,TRBV11-2,TGTGCCAGCAGCCGAACGACAGGGAACACTGAAGCTTTCTTT,CASSRTTGNTEAFF
NA,TRBJ2-1,15,TRBD2,TRBV6-5,TGTGCCAGCAGTTTAGCGGGGGGACGCGTGAATGAGCAGTTCTTC,CASSLAGGRVNEQFF
NA,TRBJ1-2,13,NA,TRBV30,TGTGCCTGGACCTCACTGAGGGGGGGTGGCTACACCTTC,CAWTSLRGGGYTF
once,TRBJ2-3,14,TRBD2,TRBV3-1/TRBV3-2,TGTGCCAGCAGCCAAAGAGCGGGAGCAGATACGCAGTATTTT,CASSQRAGADTQYF
NA,TRBJ1-2,15,TRBD1,TRBV19,TGTGCCAGTAGTCCGTACAGGGGGCCCTGGGATGGCTACACCTTC,CASSPYRGPWDGYTF
NA,TRBJ1-1,13,TRBD1,TRBV12-3/TRBV12-4,TGTGCCAGCAGTTCCTCGGGACAGGCGGAAGCTTTCTTT,CASSSSGQAEAFF
NA,TRBJ2-5,11,TRBD1,TRBV12-3/TRBV12-4,TGTGCCGTAGGGACAGGGGTCCATCGTAACTTC,CAVGTGVHRNF
NA,TRBJ2-7,12,NA,TRBV6-5,TGTGCCAGCAGTAGAGGAACCTACGAGCAGTACTTC,CASSRGTYEQYF
NA,TRBJ2-4,12,NA,TRBV29-1,TGCAGCGTTGAGCAGGGCGAAAACATTCAGTACTTC,CSVEQGENIQYF
NA,TRBJ2-7,15,TRBD2,TRBV11-2,TGTGCCAGCAGCCTCTCCGGGACTAGCTTTTACGAGCAGTACTTC,CASSLSGTSFYEQYF